Following are 15 T cell receptor beta chains from one sample sequenced in a study of cytomegalovirus exposure and HLA in healthy donors. The PCR was carried out with 60 Vbeta primers and 13 Jbeta primers. Method: immunoSEQ multiplex PCR; TCRdb's copy keeps in-frame clones and lacks some. The data contain 50,000 to 60,000 clones, roughly 81% of them singletons. Sequenced sample: PBMCs. The receptors were sampled from a woman aged 40 to 49 in good health and CMV-seropositive.

CDR3 amino acids: CASSVDGGHQETQYF. CDR3 DNA sequence: TGTGCCAGCAGTGTTGACGGGGGGCACCAAGAGACCCAGTACTTC. The gene calls are TRBV2 and TRBJ2-5, with a tentative D call TRBD2 (7 bases). Per the germline V gene, CDR1 is SNHLY and CDR2 is FYNNEI. V lost 4 bases and J lost 0, with 12 bases in between. CDR3 length: 15 residues.

The V call is TRBV4-3, the J call TRBJ1-3; 9 bases are a match to TRBD1. The CDR3 is 16 amino acids. Per the germline V gene, CDR1 is LGHNA and CDR2 is YSLEER. The J segment lost 2 bases and the V segment lost 4 bases, leaving 6 bases of the junction unmatched. The CDR3 region has the DNA TGCGCCAGCAGCCGAGGACAGGGGTTAACTGGAAACACCATATATTTT. This encodes CASSRGQGLTGNTIYF.

V is TRBV19 and J is TRBJ1-1; TRBD1 aligns across 7 bases. The germline V gene has CDR1 LNHDA and CDR2 SQIVND (reference sequence). This CDR3 comprises 12 residues. V was clipped by 4 bases and J by 11 bases; unmatched bases: 7. The CDR3 coding sequence is TGTGCCAGTAGTAGGGGAGACAGGGACGCTTTCTTT. Residues: CASSRGDRDAFF.

This chain connects TRBV2 to TRBJ2-7; D may be TRBD2 (6 bases). Per germline, CDR1 SNHLY and CDR2 FYNNEI. V lost 7 bases, J lost 4 bases, and 8 bases lay in between. There are 11 residues in the CDR3. The CDR3 nucleotides read TGTGCCAGCAACCGGGAGTACGAGCAGTACTTC. Translating it yields CASNREYEQYF.

V and J are TRBV5-1 and TRBJ2-3; 8 nucleotides align to TRBD2. The length of the CDR3 is 16 residues. The germline CDR1 and CDR2 sequences are SGHRS and YFSETQ. Trimming cost V 0 bases and J 0 bases; bases outside gene matches: 3. The CDR3 DNA follows: TGCGCCAGCAGCTTGGATGCGGGGGGTAGCACAGATACGCAGTATTTT. Its protein is CASSLDAGGSTDTQYF. The full variable domain, with the rest looked up from reference TRBV5-1 and TRBJ2-3, is KAGVTQTPRYLIKTRGQQVTLSCSPISGHRSVSWYQQTPGQGLQFLFEYFSETQRNKGNFPGRFSGRQFSNSRSEMNVSTLELGDSALYLCASSLDAGGSTDTQYFGPGTRLTVL.

The V gene is TRBV7-6, the J gene TRBJ1-6; D gene unclear. Looked up from germline, CDR1 is SGHVS and CDR2 is FNYEAQ. The CDR3 length is 14 residues. Between the trimmed V and J ends, which lost 2 bases and 5 bases, there was a span of 7 bases. The CDR3 loop is CASSLLEDNSPLHF. CDR3 in DNA: TGTGCCAGCAGCTTATTAGAAGATAATTCACCCCTCCACTTT.

The CDR3: CASRDRGDNEQFF. The CDR3 DNA reads as TGTGCCAGCAGGGACAGGGGCGACAATGAGCAGTTCTTC. The rearrangement links TRBV6-1 to TRBJ2-1; 9 positions match TRBD1. Trimming at V came to 6 bases and at J to 5 bases, leaving 2 bases not matched to a gene. The germline CDR1 and CDR2 sequences are MNHNS and SASEGT. The CDR3 is 13 residues long.

This clone was counted between two and nine times. CDR3: CASSLVGVDEKLFF. The CDR3 DNA sequence: TGTGCCAGCAGTTTAGTGGGCGTGGATGAAAAACTGTTTTTT. The rearrangement joins TRBV28 to TRBJ1-4; D gene ambiguous. The CDR3 contains 14 residues. V was pared by 2 bases and J by 6 bases, with 10 bases between. Germline V gives CDR1 MDHEN, CDR2 SYDVKM.

V gene TRBV10-3 combines with J gene TRBJ2-3; no clear D. The CDR3 runs 13 residues. In germline, CDR1 is ENHRY, CDR2 SYGVKD. Trimming cost V 5 bases and J 0 bases, with 6 bases left between them. The CDR3 protein is CAISPPSTDTQYF. CDR3 sequence (DNA): TGTGCCATCAGTCCTCCTAGCACAGATACGCAGTATTTT.

J is TRBJ1-5 and V is TRBV27; D ambiguous. The CDR3 has 14 amino acids. Trimming pared 3 bases from V and 1 base from J, leaving 7 bases between. Per the germline V gene, CDR1 is MNHEY and CDR2 is SMNVEV (reference sequence). The CDR3 nucleotides read TGTGCCAGCAGTTTTTCCGGGAGCAATCAGCCCCAGCATTTT. Amino acid sequence: CASSFSGSNQPQHF.

J is TRBJ2-2 and V is TRBV28, with TRBD1 matching 8 bases. Germline CDR1 and CDR2: MDHEN and SYDVKM. The CDR3 has 15 residues. V shed 5 bases and J 6 bases; nucleotides not matched to a gene: 8. Here the CDR3 reads CASSDQGAGSGELFF. The CDR3 DNA reads as TGTGCCAGCAGTGATCAGGGGGCGGGGTCCGGGGAGCTGTTTTTT.

This chain joins TRBV6-1 and TRBJ1-4; 10 positions match TRBD1. Germline lookup yields CDR1 MNHNS and CDR2 SASEGT. J lost 7 bases, V lost 6 bases, and 2 bases had no gene match. This CDR3 region has 13 residues. The CDR3 DNA reads TGTGCCAGCAGCCGGGACAGGGGTGAAAAACTGTTTTTT. Translating gives CASSRDRGEKLFF.

CDR3 residues: CASSLQGQVNTEAFF. CDR3 coding DNA: TGTGCCAGCAGCTTACAAGGACAGGTGAACACTGAAGCTTTCTTT. The chain combines TRBV7-9 with TRBJ1-1; 7 bases are a match to TRBD1. V lost 2 bases to trimming and J lost 0 bases; unmatched junction nucleotides: 3. The CDR3 is made up of 15 amino acids. The germline V gene encodes CDR1 SEHNR and CDR2 FQNEAQ (reference sequence).

This chain joins TRBV6-1 and TRBJ1-5; 7 bases are shared with TRBD1. The germline V gene has CDR1 MNHNS and CDR2 SASEGT. Losses at the gene ends were 4 bases for V and 5 bases for J; bases not matched to a gene: 5. This CDR3 has 14 residues. Written as DNA, the CDR3 is TGTGCCAGCAGTGGGGACAGCACCCATCAGCCCCAGCATTTT. As protein: CASSGDSTHQPQHF.

This rearrangement joins TRBV10-3 to TRBJ1-2; 7 bases are shared with TRBD1. CDR3 size: 12 residues. Germline V CDR1 and CDR2: ENHRY, SYGVKD. With V trimmed by 5 bases and J by 8 bases, 5 bases remained unmatched. The CDR3 region is CAISSDRSGYTF. The CDR3 DNA is TGTGCCATCAGTTCGGACAGGTCAGGCTACACCTTC.